These 24 T cell receptor beta chains originate from one sample sequenced in a study of PD-1 blockade in classical Hodgkin lymphoma. Sequenced by immunoSEQ multiplex PCR; TCRdb stores in-frame clones only, minus some. The sample shows roughly 32,000 clones, roughly 80% of them seen only once. Following autologous stem cell transplantation, relapse occurred in every patient, and exposure to brentuximab vedotin varied. The sample in question was peripheral blood mononuclear cells (PBMCs), obtained at baseline. The receptors derive from a human donor with classical Hodgkin lymphoma.

This sequence joins TRBV19 and TRBJ1-1; a possible D gene is TRBD1 (5 bases). V lost 7 bases, J lost 1 base, and 19 bases lay in between. The CDR3 spans 16 residues. Germline V gene sequence: CDR1 LNHDA, CDR2 SQIVND (reference sequence). CDR3 DNA: TGTGCCAGTACCCAAAAAAGAGGGGCTCGGAACACTGAAGCTTTCTTT. Protein product: CASTQKRGARNTEAFF.

V usage is TRBV11-2 and J usage is TRBJ2-7; weak D call: TRBD1 (5 bases). Per germline, CDR1 SGHAT and CDR2 FQNNGV. The CDR3 is 15 amino acids. V dropped 6 bases and J dropped 0 bases, with 15 bases sitting between them. In DNA, the CDR3 is TGTGCCAGCAGTAGACTTGACAGACCCTCCTACGAGCAGTACTTC. It specifies CASSRLDRPSYEQYF.

A note on this clone: One junction end disagrees with the germline gene, perhaps due to a read error. The rearrangement joins TRBV7-7 to TRBJ2-7, with D uncertain. CDR1 SSHAT and CDR2 FNYEAQ come from the germline V gene (reference sequence). This CDR3 has 14 residues. The CDR3 coding sequence is TGTGCTAGCAGCTTAAGCGCAGTTACCTACGAGCAGTACTTC. It codes for CASSLSAVTYEQYF.

DNA of the CDR3: TGTGCCAGCAGTACCGGGACTAGCGGGGTTACGAAGGGGCAGTACTTC. Encoded protein: CASSTGTSGVTKGQYF. J is TRBJ2-7 and V is TRBV27; 13 nucleotides align to TRBD2. The CDR3 runs to 16 residues. Germline values: CDR1 MNHEY, CDR2 SMNVEV (reference sequence). After removal of 5 bases from V and 9 bases from J, the junction contained 13 bases not matched to a gene.

The gene calls are TRBV7-2 and TRBJ2-3, with 9 bases that match TRBD1. The trim removed 0 bases at V and 3 bases at J, leaving 7 bases unmatched. Per the germline V gene, CDR1 is SGHTA and CDR2 is FQGNSA. The CDR3 loop spans 17 amino acids. CDR3 loop: CASSLALGTGKTDTQYF. The CDR3 DNA sequence: TGTGCCAGCAGCTTAGCACTTGGGACAGGGAAGACAGATACGCAGTATTTT.

V and J are TRBV28 and TRBJ1-5; a possible D gene is TRBD1 (5 bases). Trimming shortened V by 5 bases and J by 9 bases, and 20 bases separated the two germline ends. The CDR3 consists of 15 residues. Looked up from germline, CDR1 is MDHEN and CDR2 is SYDVKM. CDR3 nucleotide sequence: TGTGCCAGCAGTCTTTCAATGGGACTGCTCAGGCCCCAGCATTTT. Protein product: CASSLSMGLLRPQHF.

This clone was detected once. The chain carries TRBV5-1 and TRBJ2-3, with D unclear. V dropped 3 bases and J dropped 0 bases, with 8 bases sitting between them. The CDR3 covers 14 residues. Looked up from germline, CDR1 is SGHRS and CDR2 is YFSETQ. DNA for the CDR3: TGCGCCAGCAGCTCCCTGACTAGCACAGATACGCAGTATTTT. It codes for CASSSLTSTDTQYF.

The rearrangement uses TRBV4-2 and TRBJ2-1; D might be TRBD2 (5 bases). This CDR3 has 13 residues. From germline, CDR1 is LGHNA and CDR2 YNFKEQ. Trimming took 0 bases from V and 5 from J, leaving 5 bases between them. CDR3 loop: CASSQDSDNEQFF. Here the CDR3 DNA reads TGTGCCAGCAGCCAAGATAGCGACAATGAGCAGTTCTTC.

The CDR3 reads CASSFGLAGRREEQFF. The CDR3 DNA follows: TGTGCCAGCAGCTTCGGACTAGCGGGGAGGAGGGAGGAGCAGTTCTTC. This chain joins TRBV7-2 and TRBJ2-1; 12 positions match TRBD2. The CDR3 has 16 amino acids. Per germline, CDR1 SGHTA and CDR2 FQGNSA. V shed 3 bases and J 10 bases; nucleotides not matched to a gene: 10. Full variable domain (outside the CDR3, taken from reference TRBV7-2 and TRBJ2-1): GAGVSQSPSNKVTEKGKDVELRCDPISGHTALYWYRQSLGQGLEFLIYFQGNSAPDKSGLPSDRFSAERTGGSVSTLTIQRTQQEDSAVYLCASSFGLAGRREEQFFGPGTRLTVL.

The J gene is TRBJ2-2, the V gene TRBV11-2; a weak D match, TRBD2 (6 bases). V gave up 5 bases and J gave up 4 bases, with 11 bases separating them. CDR1 is SGHAT and CDR2 is FQNNGV in the germline V gene. CDR3 size: 14 residues. CDR3 sequence reads: CASSPGDSTGELFF. The CDR3 nucleotides are TGTGCCAGCAGCCCGGGAGACTCCACCGGGGAGCTGTTTTTT. The full variable domain, with the rest looked up from reference TRBV11-2 and TRBJ2-2, is EAGVAQSPRYKIIEKRQSVAFWCNPISGHATLYWYQQILGQGPKLLIQFQNNGVVDDSQLPKDRFSAERLKGVDSTLKIQPAKLEDSAVYLCASSPGDSTGELFFGEGSRLTVL.

V usage is TRBV7-3 and J usage is TRBJ2-1; 10 bases are a match to TRBD2. The CDR3 is 18 amino acids. The germline V gene encodes CDR1 SGHTA and CDR2 FQGTGA. Losses at the gene ends were 5 bases for V and 6 bases for J; bases not matched to a gene: 16. CDR3: CASSPRASGGAVFNEQFF. DNA of the CDR3: TGTGCCAGCAGCCCTAGAGCCAGCGGGGGGGCTGTCTTCAATGAGCAGTTCTTC.

The rearrangement links TRBV6-1 to TRBJ2-1; 7 bases fit TRBD2. Germline-derived CDR1 and CDR2 are MNHNS and SASEGT. The junction had 2 bases not matched to a gene; V was cut back by 2 bases and J by 1 base. The CDR3 length is 15 residues. CDR3 loop: CASSEWGGSYNEQFF. For the CDR3, the DNA is TGTGCCAGCAGTGAATGGGGAGGGTCCTACAATGAGCAGTTCTTC.

The chain uses TRBV4-1 and TRBJ1-4; tentatively, D is TRBD1 (5 bases). Trimming removed 0 bases from V and 0 bases from J, with 8 bases in between. Germline lookup yields CDR1 MGHRA and CDR2 YSYEKL. The CDR3 is made up of 16 amino acids. The chain's CDR3 is CASSQETAATNEKLFF. The CDR3 nucleotides read TGCGCCAGCAGCCAAGAGACAGCTGCAACTAATGAAAAACTGTTTTTT.

V usage is TRBV2 and J usage is TRBJ2-7, with D hard to call. CDR3 length: 10 residues. Germline V CDR1 and CDR2: SNHLY, FYNNEI. V was clipped by 10 bases and J by 7 bases, with 11 bases between them. CDR3 protein: CATGSREQYF. CDR3 bases: TGTGCCACAGGTTCTAGAGAGCAGTACTTC.

This rearrangement joins TRBV2 to TRBJ2-1, with a tentative D call TRBD1 (6 bases). Germline V gives CDR1 SNHLY, CDR2 FYNNEI. Trimming shortened V by 5 bases and J by 5 bases, and 16 bases separated the two germline ends. The length of the CDR3 is 15 residues. Written as DNA, the CDR3 is TGTGCCAGCAGTCCTCTTGGGGGCGCGGACAATGAGCAGTTCTTC. Translated: CASSPLGGADNEQFF.

V and J are TRBV25-1 and TRBJ1-6; D not resolved. The CDR3 is 9 amino acids. From germline, CDR1 is MGHDK and CDR2 SYGVNS. The V end lost 8 bases, the J end lost 9 bases, and 2 bases lay between the germline ends. Written as DNA, the CDR3 is TGTGCCAGCGGTTCACCCCTCCACTTT. Translation: CASGSPLHF.

This clone occurred once. This sequence joins TRBV27 and TRBJ1-5, with TRBD1 as a possible D gene (5 bases). V lost 6 bases and J 0 bases, leaving 12 bases between the germline ends. The CDR3 extends over 15 amino acids. Per the germline V gene, CDR1 is MNHEY and CDR2 is SMNVEV (reference sequence). The CDR3 bases are TGTGCCAGCAGGACCTTGGGGCATAGCAATCAGCCCCAGCATTTT. Protein product: CASRTLGHSNQPQHF.

V gene TRBV10-3 combines with J gene TRBJ1-2, with 7 positions matching TRBD1. The germline V gene encodes CDR1 ENHRY and CDR2 SYGVKD. Germline trimming cut 7 bases from V and 2 bases from J; bases unmatched to any gene: 1. The CDR3 consists of 12 residues. CDR3 DNA: TGTGCCATCATGACAGGGAACTATGGCTACACCTTC. Amino acid sequence: CAIMTGNYGYTF.

This sequence joins TRBV5-4 and TRBJ1-1; 8 bases agree with TRBD1. CDR1 and CDR2 from the germline V gene are SGHNT and YYREEE (reference sequence). CDR3 length equals 15 residues. Trimming took 0 bases from V and 3 from J; bases not matched to a gene: 4. In nucleotides, the CDR3 is TGTGCCAGCAGCTTGGCGGACAGGGAGTACACTGAAGCTTTCTTT. This encodes CASSLADREYTEAFF.

The chain has TRBV28 and TRBJ1-2; 8 bases match TRBD1. From germline, CDR1 is MDHEN and CDR2 SYDVKM. This CDR3 has 14 amino acids. Germline trimming cut 5 bases from V and 4 bases from J; bases unmatched to any gene: 6. The CDR3 is CASSIPTGVYGYTF. The CDR3 nucleotides read TGTGCCAGCAGTATACCGACAGGGGTCTATGGCTACACCTTC.

The rearrangement joins TRBV2 to TRBJ1-5; 7 bases are shared with TRBD1. The germline V gene encodes CDR1 SNHLY and CDR2 FYNNEI. The length of the CDR3 is 13 residues. V trimming: 6 bases; J trimming: 2 bases; junction bases outside the gene matches: 1. The CDR3 loop reads CASRTGGNQPQHF. The CDR3 region has the DNA TGTGCCAGCAGAACAGGGGGCAATCAGCCCCAGCATTTT.

The rearrangement uses TRBV29-1 and TRBJ2-1, with TRBD2 as a possible D gene (6 bases). The CDR3 has 17 residues. The germline V gene encodes CDR1 SQVTM and CDR2 ANQGSEA. Trimming removed 7 bases from V and 4 bases from J, with 26 bases in between. In DNA form, the CDR3 reads TGCAGCGGACCGCGGGGCTCCACCTCCAGACCATACAATGAGCAGTTCTTC. Translating it yields CSGPRGSTSRPYNEQFF.

This rearrangement joins TRBV2 to TRBJ1-1; maybe TRBD1 (5 bases). The CDR3 is 14 residues long. Trimming took 10 bases from V and 0 from J, leaving 15 bases between them. CDR1 SNHLY and CDR2 FYNNEI come from the germline V gene. The DNA for the CDR3 is TGTGCCACCGTTGAGCGGACAATGAACACTGAAGCTTTCTTT. It specifies CATVERTMNTEAFF.

The rearrangement uses TRBV4-2 and TRBJ1-1; D unresolved. Trimming shortened V by 0 bases and J by 1 base, and 15 bases separated the two germline ends. This CDR3 is 17 amino acids long. Germline loops: CDR1 LGHNA, CDR2 YNFKEQ. CDR3 in DNA: TGTGCCAGCAGCCAAGATGGAGGAAGATTCTCGAACACTGAAGCTTTCTTT. It yields the protein CASSQDGGRFSNTEAFF.